The sequence of this TCR beta chain was determined in a study of T-cell reconstitution after alpha-beta-depleted transplantation in children. The TCRbeta library was prepared with unique molecular identifiers. One entry per CDR3 protein results from TCRdb running MiXCR on the PCR reads. The sample includes 490,000 or so distinct CDR3 sequences, approximately 12% of them seen just once. This clonotype was observed a handful of times. V gave up 1 base and J gave up 6 bases; unmatched junction bases: 7. Germline CDR1 reads SGHTA; CDR2 reads FQGNSA. CDR3 size: 15 residues. The clonotype was recovered from a human donor who donated a stem cell graft to a child with combined immunodeficiency. The specimen was PBMCs from the stem cell graft donor, collected from the stem cell graft. The V and J genes are TRBV7-2 and TRBJ2-3; 7 bases agree with TRBD2. This CDR3 reads CASSLVGTIMDTQYF. In DNA form, the CDR3 reads TGTGCCAGCAGCTTAGTGGGGACTATTATGGATACGCAGTATTTT.